This paragraph reports one T cell receptor (beta chain). The participants were between about 18 and 90 years old and came from under 25 US areas. This sample was taken from a study of blood T cell repertoires in COVID-19. Study summary: Either two negative PCRs, clearance, or symptom resolution qualified Cohort 3 donors as recovered.

Using immunoSEQ multiplex PCR, the repertoire was profiled, and TCRdb retains in-frame clones only, with some absent. The sample yields over 110,000 clones, 75% to 90% seen once. The TCR was taken from a man aged 45-60 years in a cohort exposed to, infected with or recovered from COVID-19 (not recorded which). The sequenced sample consisted of PBMCs or T cells enriched from blood (not recorded which).

CDR3 nucleotide sequence: TGTGCCAGCTCACCATGGGGACAGGGGTTATCCCAAGAGACCCAGTACTTC. It specifies CASSPWGQGLSQETQYF. The V and J genes are TRBV18 and TRBJ2-5; 10 bases are a match to TRBD1. This CDR3 has 17 residues. The trim removed 2 bases at V and 1 base at J, leaving 7 bases unmatched. Germline V lookup: CDR1 KGHSH, CDR2 LQKENI.